The T cell receptor beta chain under discussion was sequenced for a study of T cell responses to AZD1222 COVID-19 vaccine. For the study at large: Pooled samples include second doses given at about 4 or 12 weeks. Study conclusions and caveats: Donors were chiefly white British, with a greater number of females, and clonal diversity was perhaps underestimated. Repertoires in all cases were sampled only once the peak T cell response had passed. Seropositive AZD1222 recipients at baseline numbered only five or six.

Per the germline V gene, CDR1 is MNHEY and CDR2 is SVGAGI. V shed 4 bases, J shed 7 bases, and the junction held 10 bases outside the gene matches. The CDR3 runs to 16 residues. Measured with immunoSEQ multiplex PCR; TCRdb has only the in-frame clones, and not every one. This sample has 85,000 to 110,000 clones, with roughly 91% found just once. Points on this clone: Its antigen is not known.

The TCR originated in an adult in good health. Sequencing was performed on peripheral blood, taken on day 0 of AZD1222 vaccination. V is TRBV6-5 and J is TRBJ1-6; 7 bases are a match to TRBD1. CDR3 in DNA: TGTGCCAGCAGTTCTACAGGGGTGGTAAGGAATTCACCCCTCCACTTT. As protein: CASSSTGVVRNSPLHF.